This T cell receptor (beta chain) derives from a study of blood T cell repertoires in COVID-19. Across the whole study: Samples came from the United States, Italy and Spain, spanning acute and convalescent COVID-19. In each case, the material was cDNA or gDNA derived from T cells, B-cell-depleted T cells, or PBMCs.

The CDR3 extends over 16 amino acids. Germline values: CDR1 MNHEY, CDR2 SVGAGI. V trimming: 3 bases; J trimming: 2 bases; junction bases outside the gene matches: 9. Seattle participants joined during active infection and were tracked over time. In the study's own analysis: Scientists estimated how many nucleated cells there were by amplifying reference gene primers. Using immunoSEQ multiplex PCR, the repertoire was profiled, and TCRdb retains in-frame clones only, with some absent. D and trimming come from the DNA, and the V and J calls and clone size come from that table. In the table there are about 230,000 clones, just over 85% of which are singletons.

Sequenced sample: peripheral blood. The rearrangement links TRBV6-5 to TRBJ2-7; TRBD2 matches 8 bases. The clonotype comes from a man aged 45-65 years with COVID-19, enrolled during active disease. CDR3 loop: CASSYAGGGPTYEQYF. The CDR3 DNA sequence: TGTGCCAGCAGTTATGCCGGGGGGGGCCCTACCTACGAGCAGTACTTC.